The 20 T cell receptor beta chains given below trace back to one sample, sequenced in a study of radiotherapy plus CTLA-4 blockade in lung cancer. Clones were read by immunoSEQ multiplex PCR, and TCRdb kept only the in-frame ones, dropping some. The sample includes around 1,500 clones, about 88% of them seen just once. The source was tumor tissue, collected from a patient treated with radiotherapy plus ipilimumab. The receptors were gathered from a human donor with non-small cell lung cancer who had a complete response to radiotherapy plus ipilimumab.

This clone was seen more than once but under ten times. This chain links TRBV15 with TRBJ1-1, with D hard to call. Germline-derived CDR1 and CDR2 are LNHNV and YYDKDF (reference sequence). The CDR3 length is 14 residues. With 1 base removed from V and 1 base from J, the gap between germline ends came to 7 bases. CDR3 loop: CATSRAAPNTEAFF. The CDR3 DNA reads as TGTGCCACCAGCAGAGCAGCCCCGAACACTGAAGCTTTCTTT.

V and J are TRBV9 and TRBJ2-5; TRBD2 matches at 11 bases. J gave up 4 bases and V 0 bases, and 2 bases lay outside the gene matches. The CDR3 has 15 amino acids. In germline, CDR1 is SGDLS, CDR2 YYNGEE. CDR3 loop: CASSVDSGRGETQYF. The CDR3 bases are TGTGCCAGCAGCGTAGATAGCGGGAGGGGAGAGACCCAGTACTTC. Variable domain in full (rest from reference TRBV9 and TRBJ2-5): DSGVTQTPKHLITATGQRVTLRCSPRSGDLSVYWYQQSLDQGLQFLIQYYNGEERAKGNILERFSAQQFPDLHSELNLSSLELGDSALYFCASSVDSGRGETQYFGPGTRLLVL.

This chain uses TRBV4-3 with TRBJ2-6, with 10 bases matching TRBD1. This CDR3 spans 17 amino acids. The V and J ends lost 0 bases and 9 bases, in that order; junction bases with no gene match: 8. Germline V gene sequence: CDR1 LGHNA, CDR2 YSLEER. CDR3 DNA sequence: TGCGCCAGCAGCCAAGATCACCGGACAGGGGGTGGCAACGTCCTGACTTTC. Translated: CASSQDHRTGGGNVLTF.

The chain is built from TRBV6-5 and TRBJ2-6; 13 bases fit TRBD2. Germline values: CDR1 MNHEY, CDR2 SVGAGI. The CDR3 is 16 residues long. J gave up 3 bases and V 4 bases, and 0 bases lay outside the gene matches. The CDR3 DNA reads TGTGCCAGCAGTTGGACTAGCGGGAGTGGGGCCAACGTCCTGACTTTC. Translation: CASSWTSGSGANVLTF.

The V gene is TRBV19, the J gene TRBJ1-2; no definite D call. The V end lost 6 bases, the J end lost 1 base, and 9 bases lay between the germline ends. Per the germline V gene, CDR1 is LNHDA and CDR2 is SQIVND (reference sequence). The CDR3 consists of 13 residues. The CDR3 sequence: CASRTDRNYGYTF. For the CDR3, the DNA is TGTGCCAGTAGAACCGACCGTAACTATGGCTACACCTTC.

The chain uses TRBV7-9 and TRBJ2-2, with 9 positions matching TRBD2. Germline-derived CDR1 and CDR2 are SEHNR and FQNEAQ (reference sequence). This CDR3 contains 18 residues. Trimming took 3 bases from V and 8 from J; bases not matched to a gene: 16. Written as DNA, the CDR3 is TGTGCCAGCAGCTTTAGTCACAGCACTAGCGGGCTCACTGGGGAGCTGTTTTTT. As protein: CASSFSHSTSGLTGELFF.

The sample holds one count of this clone. This chain connects TRBV30 to TRBJ1-5; TRBD1 is a possible D gene (6 bases). The CDR3 has 13 amino acids. Germline assignment: CDR1 GTSNPN and CDR2 SVGIG (reference sequence). The V and J ends lost 2 bases and 3 bases respectively, with 8 bases between them. The CDR3 region has the DNA TGTGCCTGGAGTTACAGGGTCAATCAGCCCCAGCATTTT. Translating gives CAWSYRVNQPQHF. Combining the CDR3 with reference TRBV30 and TRBJ1-5 gives the whole variable domain SQTIHQWPATLVQPVGSPLSLECTVEGTSNPNLYWYRQAAGRGLQLLFYSVGIGQISSEVPQNLSASRPQDRQFILSSKKLLLSDSGFYLCAWSYRVNQPQHFGDGTRLSIL.

The sample holds a few counts of this clone. The J gene is TRBJ2-1, the V gene TRBV29-1, with 8 bases aligning to TRBD2. Trimming took 2 bases from V and 4 from J; bases not matched to a gene: 1. The germline CDR1 and CDR2 sequences are SQVTM and ANQGSEA. This CDR3 comprises 13 residues. This chain's CDR3 is CSVETSGYNEQFF. The CDR3 DNA sequence: TGCAGCGTTGAAACTAGCGGTTACAATGAGCAGTTCTTC.

Only a few counts were recorded for this clone. This sequence joins TRBV15 and TRBJ1-1, with a weak D call TRBD1 (6 bases). With 1 base removed from V and 1 base from J, the gap between germline ends came to 10 bases. The germline CDR1 and CDR2 sequences are LNHNV and YYDKDF (reference sequence). The CDR3 consists of 15 residues. The CDR3 protein is CATSRGGRGNTEAFF. In nucleotides, the CDR3 is TGTGCCACCAGCAGAGGAGGCAGGGGGAACACTGAAGCTTTCTTT.

This clone has only a few counts. The V and J genes are TRBV5-5 and TRBJ2-3; D possibly corresponds to TRBD1 (6 bases). This CDR3 region has 14 residues. V shed 4 bases and J shed 2 bases, with 11 bases lying between them. Germline loops: CDR1 SGHKS, CDR2 YYEKEE (reference sequence). The CDR3 coding sequence is TGTGCCAGCAGCCCGGACAGTTCCACAGATACGCAGTATTTT. As protein: CASSPDSSTDTQYF.

The chain uses TRBV18 and TRBJ1-1; possibly TRBD1 for D (6 bases). V was cut by 3 bases and J by 6 bases, with 11 bases left in between. Germline CDR1 and CDR2: KGHSH and LQKENI. This CDR3 has 13 residues. CDR3 bases: TGTGCCAGCTCACCCGCCCAGGGGCCTGAAGCTTTCTTT. Residues: CASSPAQGPEAFF.

This clone was counted a few times. V is TRBV30 and J is TRBJ2-3; the D is unclear. The CDR3 loop spans 14 amino acids. The germline gives CDR1 GTSNPN, CDR2 SVGIG (reference sequence). V lost 0 bases to trimming and J lost 4 bases, with 11 bases between them. CDR3 residues: CAWSVIGLADTQYF. CDR3 nucleotide sequence: TGTGCCTGGAGTGTAATCGGGTTAGCAGATACGCAGTATTTT.

The chain recombines TRBV15 with TRBJ1-6, with D possibly being TRBD1 (6 bases). This CDR3 spans 17 amino acids. CDR1 is LNHNV, CDR2 YYDKDF, per germline (reference sequence). V was shortened by 0 bases and J by 5 bases, with 14 bases between the two germline ends. CDR3 DNA: TGTGCCACCAGCAGAGATCTCCGGGACACCGATAATTCACCCCTCCACTTT. Translation gives CATSRDLRDTDNSPLHF.

This clone appeared once. The chain combines TRBV10-3 with TRBJ2-5; D may match TRBD1 or TRBD2 (5 bases each). The V gene's germline CDR1 is ENHRY and CDR2 SYGVKD. V lost 5 bases to trimming and J lost 1 base, with 11 bases between them. This CDR3 is 14 amino acids long. CDR3 nucleotide sequence: TGTGCCATCAGTTGGGGACGGACCCAAGAGACCCAGTACTTC. Translation: CAISWGRTQETQYF.

The V gene is TRBV9, the J gene TRBJ2-1; D may match TRBD1 or TRBD2 (5 bases each). Germline V gene lookup returns CDR1 SGDLS and CDR2 YYNGEE. Deletions cut 0 bases from V and 7 bases from J, with 11 bases between. This CDR3 has 14 residues. The CDR3 nucleotides are TGTGCCAGCAGCGTAGACCCTGAGGGGAATGAGCAGTTCTTC. Amino acids: CASSVDPEGNEQFF.

This chain connects TRBV4-1 to TRBJ1-3; no reliable D call. Germline V lookup: CDR1 MGHRA, CDR2 YSYEKL. The CDR3 consists of 13 residues. Deletions cut 3 bases from V and 2 bases from J, with 5 bases between. This CDR3 reads CASSQDAGNTIYF. CDR3 nucleotide sequence: TGCGCCAGCAGCCAGGACGCTGGAAACACCATATATTTT.

V is TRBV14 and J is TRBJ2-1; 8 bases line up with TRBD2. The CDR3 spans 16 residues. CDR1 and CDR2 from the germline V gene are SGHDN and FVKESK. The ends lost 1 base at V and 7 bases at J; junction bases unmatched: 9. The CDR3 is CASSQVGGAPRNEQFF. The DNA of the CDR3 is TGTGCCAGCAGCCAAGTCGGGGGGGCCCCAAGGAATGAGCAGTTCTTC.

The chain combines TRBV6-6 with TRBJ2-2, with D hard to call. This CDR3 is 14 amino acids long. V gave up 8 bases and J gave up 5 bases, with 15 bases separating them. Germline V gives CDR1 MNHNY, CDR2 SVGAGI (reference sequence). The DNA for the CDR3 is TGTGCCAGCTTACCAGGCCGTGGGACCGGGGAGCTGTTTTTT. Its translation: CASLPGRGTGELFF.

The rearrangement uses TRBV6-5 and TRBJ2-2; D is uncertain. The CDR3 is 12 amino acids. Germline V lookup: CDR1 MNHEY, CDR2 SVGAGI. V lost 2 bases, J lost 6 bases, and 4 bases lay in between. In DNA, the CDR3 is TGTGCCAGCAGTTACGGGGCCGGGGAGCTGTTTTTT. Amino acids: CASSYGAGELFF.

This clone was seen only once. This sequence joins TRBV5-1 and TRBJ1-1, with a weak D call TRBD1 (6 bases). V was shortened by 3 bases and J by 0 bases, with 9 bases between the two germline ends. The germline CDR1 and CDR2 sequences are SGHRS and YFSETQ. The CDR3 length is 14 residues. The CDR3 is CASSSQGVNTEAFF. The CDR3 DNA reads as TGCGCCAGCAGCTCACAGGGAGTGAACACTGAAGCTTTCTTT.